This T cell receptor beta chain was recorded in a study of T cell clonality in common variable immunodeficiency. CVID meant reduced serum IgG, IgA and/or IgM plus specific antibody deficiency. For at least one year, all CVID subjects received replacement immunoglobulin. Measured with immunoSEQ multiplex PCR; TCRdb has only the in-frame clones, and not every one. There are around 28,000 clones in the sample, none observed a single time. The germline V gene has CDR1 MNHEY and CDR2 SVGEGT. The CDR3 is 13 amino acids. The study, taken as a whole, reports: CVID subjects showed higher TCRbeta clonality than healthy controls. Compared with controls, CVID subjects had fewer shared TCRbeta clones. Reportedly, TCR beta sequences from common variable immunodeficiency showed fewer deletions and N-nucleotide insertions.

This clone has more than one count but fewer than ten. Its antigen is unknown. The DNA ends 3 residues before the CDR3 does, and the rest of the CDR3 is filled in from the germline J gene. The V gene is TRBV6-2 or TRBV6-3, the J gene TRBJ1-2, with D tentatively TRBD1 (5 bases). The source of this sequence is a human donor with common variable immunodeficiency. Sequencing was done on a sample of peripheral blood mononuclear cells. CDR3 bases read: TGTGCCAGCAGCTACGGGACTGGAAGCGGC. Protein sequence: CASSYGTGSG. The CDR3, in full, reads CASSYGTGSGYTF.